This T cell receptor (beta chain) was observed in a study of T-cell memory formation after mild COVID-19. Study observations and caveats: CD8+ contracting clones occupied EMRA, while CD4+ ones occupied mainly CM and EM.

TCRdb redid the calling of the 5' RACE reads with MiXCR, one entry per CDR3 protein. This table holds approximately 490,000 distinct CDR3 sequences, approximately 20% found once. The CDR3 consists of 16 residues. Germline loops: CDR1 LGHNA, CDR2 YNFKEQ. V was trimmed by 0 bases and J by 0 bases, leaving 12 bases between them. This clonotype was recorded only once. As yet, its antigen is unknown. This CDR3 is missing its conserved last phenylalanine or tryptophan, likely due to a read error. The chain combines TRBV4-2 with TRBJ2-7, with a possible D match to TRBD1 (5 bases). The source of this sequence is an adult woman who had mild COVID-19 (a few samples of this study predate the infection). Cell type and time point are not known. The sample taken for sequencing was PBMCs or a T cell subset sorted from them (not recorded which). The CDR3 DNA reads as TGTGCCAGCAGCCAAGATAGGGGTTCGAGCTCCTACGAGCAGTACTTA. Translating it yields CASSQDRGSSSYEQYL.